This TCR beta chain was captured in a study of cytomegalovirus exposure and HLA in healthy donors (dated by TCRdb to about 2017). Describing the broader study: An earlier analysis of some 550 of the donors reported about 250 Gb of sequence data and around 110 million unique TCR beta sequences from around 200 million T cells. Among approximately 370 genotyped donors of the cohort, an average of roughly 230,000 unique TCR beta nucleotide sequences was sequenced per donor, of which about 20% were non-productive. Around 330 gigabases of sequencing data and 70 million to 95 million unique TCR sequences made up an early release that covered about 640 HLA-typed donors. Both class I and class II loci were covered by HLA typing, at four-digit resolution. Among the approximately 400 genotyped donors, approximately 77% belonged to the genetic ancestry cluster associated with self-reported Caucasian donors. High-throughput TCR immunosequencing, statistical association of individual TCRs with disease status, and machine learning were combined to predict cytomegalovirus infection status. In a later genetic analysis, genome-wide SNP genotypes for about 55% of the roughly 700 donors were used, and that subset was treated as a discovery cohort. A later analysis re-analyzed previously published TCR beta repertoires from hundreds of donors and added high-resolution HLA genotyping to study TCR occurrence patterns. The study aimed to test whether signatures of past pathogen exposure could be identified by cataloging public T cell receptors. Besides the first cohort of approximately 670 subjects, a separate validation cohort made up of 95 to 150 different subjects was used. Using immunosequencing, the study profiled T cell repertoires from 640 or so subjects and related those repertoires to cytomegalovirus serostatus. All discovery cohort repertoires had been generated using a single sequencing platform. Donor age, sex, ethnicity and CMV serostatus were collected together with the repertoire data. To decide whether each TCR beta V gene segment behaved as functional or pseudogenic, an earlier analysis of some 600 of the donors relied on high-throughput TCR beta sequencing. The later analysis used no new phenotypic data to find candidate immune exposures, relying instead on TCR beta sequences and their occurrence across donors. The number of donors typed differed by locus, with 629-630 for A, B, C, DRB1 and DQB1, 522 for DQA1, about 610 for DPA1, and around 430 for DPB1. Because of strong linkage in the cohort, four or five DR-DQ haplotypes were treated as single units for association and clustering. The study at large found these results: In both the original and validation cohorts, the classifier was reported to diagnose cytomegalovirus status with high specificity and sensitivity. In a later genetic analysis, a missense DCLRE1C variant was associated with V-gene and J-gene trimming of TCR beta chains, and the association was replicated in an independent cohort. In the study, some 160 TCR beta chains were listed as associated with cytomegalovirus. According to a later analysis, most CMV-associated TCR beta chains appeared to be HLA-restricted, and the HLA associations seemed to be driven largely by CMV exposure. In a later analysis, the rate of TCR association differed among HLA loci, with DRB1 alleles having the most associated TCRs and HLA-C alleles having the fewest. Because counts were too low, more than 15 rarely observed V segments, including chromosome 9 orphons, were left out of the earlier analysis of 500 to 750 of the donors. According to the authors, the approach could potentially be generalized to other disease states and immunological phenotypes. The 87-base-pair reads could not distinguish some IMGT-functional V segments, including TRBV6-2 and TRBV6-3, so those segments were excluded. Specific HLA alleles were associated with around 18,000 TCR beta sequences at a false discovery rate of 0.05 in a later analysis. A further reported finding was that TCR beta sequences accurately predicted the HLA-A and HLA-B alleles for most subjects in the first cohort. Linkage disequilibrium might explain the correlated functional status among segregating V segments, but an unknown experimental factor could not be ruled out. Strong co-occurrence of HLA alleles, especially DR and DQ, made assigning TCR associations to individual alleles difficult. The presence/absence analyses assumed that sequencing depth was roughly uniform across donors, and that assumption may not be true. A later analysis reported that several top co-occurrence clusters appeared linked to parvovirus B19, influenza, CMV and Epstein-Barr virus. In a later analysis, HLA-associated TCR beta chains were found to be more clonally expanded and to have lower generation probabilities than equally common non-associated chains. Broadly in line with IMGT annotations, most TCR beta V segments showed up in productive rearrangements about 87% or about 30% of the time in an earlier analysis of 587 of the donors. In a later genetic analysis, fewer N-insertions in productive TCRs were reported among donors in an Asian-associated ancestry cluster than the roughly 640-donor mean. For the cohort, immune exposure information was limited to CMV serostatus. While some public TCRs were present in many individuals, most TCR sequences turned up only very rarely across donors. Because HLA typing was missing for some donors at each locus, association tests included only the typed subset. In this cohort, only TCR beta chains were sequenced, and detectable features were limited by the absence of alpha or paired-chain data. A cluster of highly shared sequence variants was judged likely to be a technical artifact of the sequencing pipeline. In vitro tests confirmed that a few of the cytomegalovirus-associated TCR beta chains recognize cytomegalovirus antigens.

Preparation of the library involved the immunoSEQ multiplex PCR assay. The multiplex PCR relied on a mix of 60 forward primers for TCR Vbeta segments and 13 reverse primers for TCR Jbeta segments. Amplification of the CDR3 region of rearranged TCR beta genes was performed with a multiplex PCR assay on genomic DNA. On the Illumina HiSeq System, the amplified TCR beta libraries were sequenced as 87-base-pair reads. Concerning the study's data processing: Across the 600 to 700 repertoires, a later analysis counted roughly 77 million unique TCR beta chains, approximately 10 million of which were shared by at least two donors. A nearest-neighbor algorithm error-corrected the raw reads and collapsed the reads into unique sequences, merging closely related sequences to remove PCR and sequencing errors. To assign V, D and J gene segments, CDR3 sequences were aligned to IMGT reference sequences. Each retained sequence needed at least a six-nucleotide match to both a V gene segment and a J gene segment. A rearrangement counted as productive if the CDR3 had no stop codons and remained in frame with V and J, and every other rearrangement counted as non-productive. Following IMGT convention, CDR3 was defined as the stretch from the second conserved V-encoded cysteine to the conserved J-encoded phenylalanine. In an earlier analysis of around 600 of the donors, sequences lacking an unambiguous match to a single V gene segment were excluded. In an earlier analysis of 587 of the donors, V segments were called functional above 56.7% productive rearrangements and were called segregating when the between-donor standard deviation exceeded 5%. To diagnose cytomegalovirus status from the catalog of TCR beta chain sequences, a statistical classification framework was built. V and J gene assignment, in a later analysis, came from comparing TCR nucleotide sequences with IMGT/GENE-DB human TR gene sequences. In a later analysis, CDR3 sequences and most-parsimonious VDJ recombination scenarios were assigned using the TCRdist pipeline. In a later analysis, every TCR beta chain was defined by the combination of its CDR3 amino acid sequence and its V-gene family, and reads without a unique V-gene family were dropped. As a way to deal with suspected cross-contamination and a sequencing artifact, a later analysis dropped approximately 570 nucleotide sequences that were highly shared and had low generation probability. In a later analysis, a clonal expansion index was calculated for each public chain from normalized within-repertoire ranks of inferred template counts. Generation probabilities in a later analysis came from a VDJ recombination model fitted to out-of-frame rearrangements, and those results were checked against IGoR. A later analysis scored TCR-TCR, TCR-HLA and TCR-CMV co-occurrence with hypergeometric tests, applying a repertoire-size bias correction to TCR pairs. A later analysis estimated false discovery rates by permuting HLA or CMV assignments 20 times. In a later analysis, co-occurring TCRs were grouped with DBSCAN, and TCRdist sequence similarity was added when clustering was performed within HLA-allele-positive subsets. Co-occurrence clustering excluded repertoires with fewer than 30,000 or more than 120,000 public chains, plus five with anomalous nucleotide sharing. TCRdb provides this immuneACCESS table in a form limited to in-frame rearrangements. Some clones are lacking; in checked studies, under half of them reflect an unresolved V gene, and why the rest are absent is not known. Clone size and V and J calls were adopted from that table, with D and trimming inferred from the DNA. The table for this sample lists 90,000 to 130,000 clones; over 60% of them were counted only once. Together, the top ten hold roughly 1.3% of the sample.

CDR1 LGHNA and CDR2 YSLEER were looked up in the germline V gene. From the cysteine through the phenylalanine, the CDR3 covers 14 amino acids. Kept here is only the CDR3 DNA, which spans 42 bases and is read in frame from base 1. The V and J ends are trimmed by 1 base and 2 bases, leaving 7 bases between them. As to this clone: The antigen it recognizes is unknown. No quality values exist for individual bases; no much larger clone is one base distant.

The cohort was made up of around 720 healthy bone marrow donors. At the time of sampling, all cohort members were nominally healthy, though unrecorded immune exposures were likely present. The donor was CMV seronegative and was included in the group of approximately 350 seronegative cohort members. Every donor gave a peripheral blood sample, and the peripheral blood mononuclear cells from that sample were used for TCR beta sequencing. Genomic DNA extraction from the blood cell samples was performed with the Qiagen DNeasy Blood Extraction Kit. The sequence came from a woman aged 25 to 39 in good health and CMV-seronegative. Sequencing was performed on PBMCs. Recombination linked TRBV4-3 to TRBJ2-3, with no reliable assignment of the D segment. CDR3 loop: CASSQGGLTDTQYF. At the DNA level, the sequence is TGCGCCAGCAGCCAAGGCGGCCTCACAGATACGCAGTATTTT.